This TCR beta chain was identified during a study of cytomegalovirus exposure and HLA in healthy donors. Study observations and caveats: Later genetic work tied a missense DCLRE1C variant to beta-chain V and J trimming.

Worth noting for this clone: Its target is unknown.

Primers: 60 Vbeta forward and 13 Jbeta reverse. Here immunoSEQ multiplex PCR was the method, and the copy in TCRdb shows in-frame clones only, minus some. The sample has roughly 130,000 clones; around 85% are singletons. CDR1 is SGHDT and CDR2 is YYEEEE in the germline V gene. With 4 bases clipped from V and 5 bases from J, the junction kept 8 bases outside the gene matches. This CDR3 is 15 amino acids long. Sequenced material: PBMCs. This receptor was identified in a boy aged 5-17 years in good health and CMV-seronegative. V gene TRBV5-6 combines with J gene TRBJ1-4, with 7 bases that match TRBD1. The CDR3 is CASSTRQGLNEKLFF. CDR3 sequence (DNA): TGTGCCAGCAGCACCCGACAGGGATTGAATGAAAAACTGTTTTTT.